The source of this T cell receptor beta chain is a study of cytomegalovirus exposure and HLA in healthy donors. General observations from the study: Later analysis suggested most CMV-associated TCR beta chains were HLA-restricted. TCR beta sequences numbering roughly 18,000 were associated with HLA alleles at 0.05 false discovery rate in a later analysis.

Both 60 Vbeta primers and 13 Jbeta primers went into the PCR. TCRdb's copy holds only in-frame clones and misses some; the assay was immunoSEQ multiplex PCR. Among more than 150,000 clones, 75% to 90% were seen once, and the ten largest hold more than 1.1%. Only a few counts were recorded for this clone. Its cognate antigen is unknown. Germline V gene sequence: CDR1 MNHEY, CDR2 SMNVEV (reference sequence). The V and J ends lost 6 bases and 10 bases, in that order; junction bases with no gene match: 9. The CDR3 consists of 13 residues. This TCR came from a girl between 5 and 17 years old in good health and CMV-seropositive. The chain combines TRBV27 with TRBJ1-1; TRBD1 matches at 9 bases. The material sequenced was PBMCs. The CDR3 is CASSKNWGQGAFF. As DNA, the CDR3 is TGTGCCAGCAGCAAAAATTGGGGACAGGGAGCTTTCTTT.